These 4 T cell receptor beta chains share one sample of origin, sequenced in a study of T cells in Graves' hyperthyroidism and ophthalmopathy. Regions amplified from RNA transcripts were the TCR beta CDR3 regions. HTBI primers were used for first-round RT-PCR of the TCR CDR3. In TCRdb, the multiplex PCR reads were re-called with MiXCR into one record per CDR3 protein. The sample contains approximately 600,000 distinct CDR3 sequences, 14% of which appear only once. Sequences were obtained from blood. All receptors come from a young woman with Graves' ophthalmopathy.

Ten or more counts support this clonotype. This rearrangement joins TRBV20-1 to TRBJ2-3; 9 nucleotides match TRBD1. J gave up 5 bases and V 3 bases, and 9 bases lay outside the gene matches. Germline values: CDR1 DFQATT, CDR2 SNEGSKA (reference sequence). There are 15 residues in the CDR3. Written as DNA, the CDR3 is TGCAGTGCTAGTAAGCGGGACAGGGTCGAAGATACGCAGTATTTT. Protein sequence: CSASKRDRVEDTQYF.

Ten or more counts support this clonotype. This sequence joins TRBV29-1 and TRBJ2-7, with 12 bases identical to TRBD2. From germline, CDR1 is SQVTM and CDR2 ANQGSEA. This CDR3 region has 17 residues. After removal of 0 bases from V and 1 base from J, the junction contained 7 bases not matched to a gene. CDR3 coding DNA: TGCAGCGTTGAAGATTCGACTAGCGGGAGTATTTCCTACGAGCAGTACTTC. This encodes CSVEDSTSGSISYEQYF.

This clonotype has a single count. A read error may explain this, as a much larger clone is one base away. The CDR3 is CSVGKGSTPGTKNIQYF. CDR3 DNA: TGCAGCGTTGGTAAGGGGTCTACCCCTGGGACCAAAAACATTCAGTACTTC. V gene TRBV29-1 combines with J gene TRBJ2-4; tentatively, D is TRBD1 (5 bases). Trimming removed 4 bases from V and 2 bases from J, with 21 bases in between. The CDR3 contains 17 residues. In germline, CDR1 is SQVTM, CDR2 ANQGSEA.

This clonotype was detected ten times or more. This chain connects TRBV7-9 to TRBJ1-1; 9 bases line up with TRBD1. Losses at the gene ends were 5 bases for V and 3 bases for J; bases not matched to a gene: 7. Looked up from germline, CDR1 is SEHNR and CDR2 is FQNEAQ (reference sequence). The CDR3 covers 15 residues. The CDR3 sequence: CASSPETGGYTEAFF. In DNA, the CDR3 is TGTGCCAGCAGCCCAGAGACAGGGGGATACACTGAAGCTTTCTTT.